A selection of T cell receptor beta chains follows, all from one sample in a study of neurological immune-mediated disorders. TCRdb re-analysed the 5' RACE reads in MiXCR, keeping a single row per CDR3 protein. The data contain about 82,000 distinct CDR3 sequences, around 2.6% of them seen just once; the ten biggest clones take up more than 0.95%. Sequenced input: PBMCs. The receptors shown here come from a woman aged 25 to 39 with multiple sclerosis. CDR3s include the opening cysteine and the closing phenylalanine or tryptophan. D genes are given only for firm matches. A row's size may be missing; if present it is once, few, many or a size class.

TRBV20-1,TRBD1,many,TRBJ1-2,CSARGPNYGYTF,TGCAGTGCCAGGGGGCCAAACTATGGCTACACCTTC
TRBV28,.,many,TRBJ2-2,CASSLTTYFLTESNTGELFF,TGTGCCAGCAGCCTTACCACATATTTCCTGACAGAGTCGAACACCGGGGAGCTGTTTTTT
TRBV15,.,many,TRBJ2-7,CATSFGKGSYEQYF,TGTGCCACCAGCTTCGGGAAAGGATCCTACGAGCAGTACTTC
TRBV5-1,.,once,TRBJ2-5,CASMLVPGETQYF,TGCGCCAGCATGCTCGTTCCCGGGGAGACCCAGTACTTC
TRBV9,.,many,TRBJ2-1,CASSASTRGNEQFF,TGTGCCAGCAGCGCATCCACCAGGGGAAATGAGCAGTTCTTC
TRBV27,.,few,TRBJ2-7,CASRPLGPYEQYF,TGTGCCAGCAGACCCTTAGGCCCTTACGAGCAGTACTTC
TRBV20-1,.,many,TRBJ1-2,CSAWVAGQGYTF,TGCAGTGCTTGGGTGGCAGGGCAAGGCTACACCTTC
TRBV7-9,.,many,TRBJ1-1,CASTGGNMNTEAFF,TGTGCCAGCACCGGGGGAAACATGAACACTGAAGCTTTCTTT
TRBV6-6,.,many,TRBJ2-2,CASSAWGEYTGELFF,TGTGCCAGCAGCGCGTGGGGCGAGTACACCGGGGAGCTGTTTTTT
TRBV6-5,.,many,TRBJ1-2,CASSNNGQTGYTF,TGTGCCAGTTCTAACAACGGACAGACTGGCTACACCTTC
TRBV2,.,.,TRBJ1-4,CASRGFSGANEKLFF,TGTGCCAGCAGGGGGTTCTCGGGGGCGAATGAAAAACTGTTTTTT
TRBV12-3/TRBV12-4,TRBD1,many,TRBJ2-7,CASRTGSYEQYF,TGTGCCAGCCGGACAGGCTCCTACGAGCAGTACTTC
TRBV20-1,.,many,TRBJ2-3,CSAAHGRGSTDTQYF,TGCAGTGCAGCGCATGGGCGGGGTAGCACAGATACGCAGTATTTT
TRBV28,.,many,TRBJ1-5,CASRRGTGGQPQHF,TGTGCCAGCAGACGAGGGACGGGCGGTCAGCCCCAGCATTTT
TRBV20-1,.,many,TRBJ2-3,CSASGDFGTDTQYF,TGCAGTGCTAGCGGGGACTTCGGCACAGATACGCAGTATTTT
TRBV15,.,.,TRBJ1-6,CATSMSQVDSSLNF,TGTGCCACCAGCATGTCCCAGGTGGATTCATCCCTCAACTTT
TRBV3-1,.,many,TRBJ2-7,CASSQLGGGHEQYF,TGTGCCAGCAGCCAACTGGGGGGGGGCCACGAGCAGTACTTC
TRBV11-3,.,many,TRBJ2-2,CASSYVPNTGELFF,TGTGCCAGCAGCTACGTCCCGAACACCGGGGAGCTGTTTTTT
TRBV20-1,.,many,TRBJ2-2,CSARQQNTGELFF,TGCAGTGCTAGACAACAGAACACCGGGGAGCTGTTTTTT
TRBV2,.,many,TRBJ2-6,CASSLRSGANVLTF,TGTGCCAGCAGTCTGCGATCTGGGGCCAACGTCCTGACTTTC
TRBV27,.,many,TRBJ2-7,CASSLSPGPYEQYF,TGTGCCAGCAGTTTGTCTCCGGGACCCTACGAGCAGTACTTC